This T cell receptor beta chain was recorded in a study of CD8 T cells in Susac syndrome. This clonotype appeared a single time. Reverse transcription of about 0.5 to 1 ug RNA was carried out with random hexamers. The amplification used immunoSEQ multiplex PCR on TCR beta CDR3; it spanned 54 Vbeta and 13 Jbeta. TCRdb recomputed calls from the immunoSEQ multiplex PCR reads with MiXCR, one row per CDR3 protein. This sample carries some 200,000 distinct CDR3 sequences, 95% of them seen once, and the ten largest clones take around 0.15%. Germline CDR1 is MNHEY and CDR2 is SMNVEV (reference sequence). The CDR3 length is 15 residues. With 1 base removed from V and 1 base from J, the gap between germline ends came to 10 bases.

J is TRBJ1-1 and V is TRBV27, with a weak D call TRBD1 (5 bases). Sequencing was carried out using CD8+ T cells from PBMCs. The TCR originated in a human donor with Susac syndrome. In DNA, the CDR3 is TGTGCCAGCAGTTTATATCCCGGGGGGAACACTGAAGCTTTCTTT. Amino acid sequence: CASSLYPGGNTEAFF.